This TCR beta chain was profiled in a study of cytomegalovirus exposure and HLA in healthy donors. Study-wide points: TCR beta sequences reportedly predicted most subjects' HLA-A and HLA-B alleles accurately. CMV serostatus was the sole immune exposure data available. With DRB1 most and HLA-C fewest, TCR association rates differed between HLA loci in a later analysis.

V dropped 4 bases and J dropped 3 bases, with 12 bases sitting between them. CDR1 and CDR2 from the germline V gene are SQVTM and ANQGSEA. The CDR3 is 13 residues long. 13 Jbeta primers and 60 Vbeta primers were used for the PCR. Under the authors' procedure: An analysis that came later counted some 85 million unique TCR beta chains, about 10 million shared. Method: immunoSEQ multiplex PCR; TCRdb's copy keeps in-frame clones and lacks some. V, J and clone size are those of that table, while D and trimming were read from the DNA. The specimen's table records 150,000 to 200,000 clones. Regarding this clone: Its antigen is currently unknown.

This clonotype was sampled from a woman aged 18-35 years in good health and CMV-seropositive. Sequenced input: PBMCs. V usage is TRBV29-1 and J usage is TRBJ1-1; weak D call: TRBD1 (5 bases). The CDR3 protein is CSVGGVRDTEAFF. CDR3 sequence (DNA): TGCAGCGTTGGGGGGGTAAGGGACACTGAAGCTTTCTTT.